Shown below are 11 T cell receptor beta chains from a single sample sequenced in a study of CD8+ T cells in alopecia areata. Sequencing used cDNA as its template, made by extracting RNA and reverse transcribing it. The method was immunoSEQ multiplex PCR; TCRdb's version includes in-frame clones alone and lacks a portion of them. The sample records about 130,000 clones, 45% to 65% being singletons. This sample's treatment: oral pan-JAK inhibitor, 5-10 mg twice daily. Specimen: CD8+ T cells sorted from blood, collected at week 4, from a patient treated with tofacitinib. These receptors came from a human donor with alopecia areata.

This clone showed up just a few times. The genes are TRBV7-2 and TRBJ2-6, with 14 bases that match TRBD2. Looked up from germline, CDR1 is SGHTA and CDR2 is FQGNSA. The CDR3 loop spans 18 amino acids. After removal of 5 bases from V and 2 bases from J, the junction contained 5 bases not matched to a gene. Written as DNA, the CDR3 is TGTGCCAGCAGCGTACGACTAGCGGGGGGGCCTGGGGCCAACGTCCTGACTTTC. It is translated as CASSVRLAGGPGANVLTF.

In this sample, this clone turned up a few times. This chain uses TRBV19 with TRBJ1-1, with D possibly matching TRBD1 (5 bases). The V gene lost 5 bases and the J gene lost 4 bases, with 11 bases spanning the gap. The CDR3 length is 13 residues. Germline V gene lookup returns CDR1 LNHDA and CDR2 SQIVND (reference sequence). For the CDR3, the DNA is TGTGCCAGTAGTCCCCCGGGGGGCACTGAAGCTTTCTTT. Residues: CASSPPGGTEAFF.

This clone was found a few times. The V call is TRBV29-1, the J call TRBJ1-1; 8 positions match TRBD1. V was pared by 3 bases and J by 5 bases, with 5 bases of the junction left unmatched. CDR1 and CDR2 (germline): SQVTM, ANQGSEA. The CDR3 runs to 13 residues. The CDR3 protein is CSVEAGGGTEAFF. CDR3 DNA: TGCAGCGTTGAGGCAGGGGGCGGAACTGAAGCTTTCTTT.

The J gene is TRBJ1-6, the V gene TRBV20-1; D unclear. The V gene's germline CDR1 is DFQATT and CDR2 SNEGSKA (reference sequence). Trimming cost V 0 bases and J 17 bases, with 11 bases left between them. This CDR3 comprises 11 residues. CDR3 sequence reads: CSARDVKDFHF. Written as DNA, the CDR3 is TGCAGTGCTAGAGATGTGAAGGACTTCCACTTT.

This clone was recorded only once. Other DNA variants within this sample encode the same CDR3. The chain employs TRBV27 and TRBJ1-5, with 7 bases aligning to TRBD1. Looked up from germline, CDR1 is MNHEY and CDR2 is SMNVEV (reference sequence). Trimming removed 8 bases from V and 3 bases from J; junction bases left unmatched: 7. CDR3 length equals 14 residues. The DNA of the CDR3 is TGTGCCAGCTCCCCAGGGGGATCCAATCAGCCCCAGCATTTT. Its translation: CASSPGGSNQPQHF.

The chain combines TRBV27 with TRBJ2-3; TRBD1 matches 8 bases. Losses at the gene ends were 5 bases for V and 6 bases for J; bases not matched to a gene: 7. The CDR3 sequence is 14 residues long. In germline, CDR1 is MNHEY, CDR2 SMNVEV (reference sequence). This CDR3 is CASSTRQGQDTQYF. The CDR3 bases are TGTGCCAGCAGTACACGACAGGGGCAGGATACGCAGTATTTT.

A few counts support this clone. V gene TRBV6-6 combines with J gene TRBJ2-7, with D unresolved. V lost 1 base and J 3 bases, leaving 7 bases between the germline ends. Germline values: CDR1 MNHNY, CDR2 SVGAGI (reference sequence). This CDR3 region has 13 residues. The CDR3 DNA sequence: TGTGCCAGCAGTTACTTGTCCCGCTACGAGCAGTACTTC. Its protein product is CASSYLSRYEQYF.

This clone was seen a few times. V and J are TRBV20-1 and TRBJ2-5; no reliable D call. CDR3 length: 11 amino acids. The V gene's germline CDR1 is DFQATT and CDR2 SNEGSKA (reference sequence). The germline V and J ends were trimmed by 6 bases and 2 bases, with 7 bases remaining between them. CDR3 loop: CSAALQETQYF. The CDR3 DNA follows: TGCAGTGCGGCTCTGCAAGAGACCCAGTACTTC.

CDR3 DNA: TGTGCCTGGAACGACGGTATGGGTAGCGGGGGGTCCTTAATCCCCAAATGGGAGCAGTTCTTC. Its protein is CAWNDGMGSGGSLIPKWEQFF. This chain connects TRBV30 to TRBJ2-1; 10 nucleotides line up with TRBD2. Germline loops: CDR1 GTSNPN, CDR2 SVGIG (reference sequence). This CDR3 region has 21 residues. Germline trimming cut 4 bases from V and 10 bases from J; bases unmatched to any gene: 31.

This chain joins TRBV7-9 and TRBJ2-1; 11 bases match TRBD2. V shed 1 base and J 2 bases; nucleotides not matched to a gene: 1. The CDR3 length is 16 residues. The germline gives CDR1 SEHNR, CDR2 FQNEAQ (reference sequence). CDR3 nucleotides: TGTGCCAGCAGCTTAGTAGCGGGGGGGGCCTACAATGAGCAGTTCTTC. It translates to CASSLVAGGAYNEQFF.

J is TRBJ2-3 and V is TRBV4-1; D is uncertain. The CDR3 covers 15 residues. V dropped 4 bases and J dropped 0 bases, with 11 bases sitting between them. The germline V gene encodes CDR1 MGHRA and CDR2 YSYEKL. The CDR3 nucleotides read TGCGCCAGCAGCCGTGAACGCAGGAGCACAGATACGCAGTATTTT. It encodes CASSRERRSTDTQYF.